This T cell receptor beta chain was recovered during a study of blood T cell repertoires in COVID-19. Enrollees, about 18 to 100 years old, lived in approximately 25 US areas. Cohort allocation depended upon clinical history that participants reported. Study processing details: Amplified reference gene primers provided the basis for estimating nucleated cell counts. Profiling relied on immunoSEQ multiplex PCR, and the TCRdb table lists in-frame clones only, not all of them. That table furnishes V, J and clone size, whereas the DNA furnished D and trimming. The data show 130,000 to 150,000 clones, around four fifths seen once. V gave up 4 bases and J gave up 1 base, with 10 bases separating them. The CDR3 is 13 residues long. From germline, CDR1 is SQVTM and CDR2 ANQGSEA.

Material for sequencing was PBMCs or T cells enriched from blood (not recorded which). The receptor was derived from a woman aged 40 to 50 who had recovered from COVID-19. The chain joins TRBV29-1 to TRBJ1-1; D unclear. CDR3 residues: CSVASSWNTEAFF. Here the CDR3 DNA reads TGCAGCGTTGCCTCCTCGTGGAACACTGAAGCTTTCTTT.